This T cell receptor beta chain appears in the sequencing data of a study of T cell repertoires in cytomegalovirus infection. In the study overall: Well-studied HLA-B-restricted CMV epitopes were used in the study alongside recently identified HLA-C-restricted ones.

In regard to this clonotype: Its antigen is as yet unknown.

Via MiXCR, TCRdb re-called the reads, giving one row per CDR3 protein. The data contain fewer than 950,000 distinct CDR3 sequences, approximately 32% of them singletons. V shed 2 bases, J shed 0 bases, and the junction held 5 bases outside the gene matches. The CDR3 covers 17 residues. In germline, CDR1 is SGHVS, CDR2 FNYEAQ. The sample consisted of cultured CD8+ T cells from PBMCs, taken from culture after CMV antigen stimulation. The clonotype originates from a human donor in good health (CMV status not recorded). Some clones in this sample may be carry-over from other donors' samples. The chain has TRBV7-6 and TRBJ2-2; 8 bases line up with TRBD1. The CDR3 here is CASSLFPQGANTGELFF. In DNA form, the CDR3 reads TGTGCCAGCAGCTTATTCCCACAGGGGGCGAACACCGGGGAGCTGTTTTTT. Looking up the rest from reference TRBV7-6 and TRBJ2-2 gives the full variable domain: GAGVSQSPRYKVTKRGQDVALRCDPISGHVSLYWYRQALGQGPEFLTYFNYEAQQDKSGLPNDRFSAERPEGSISTLTIQRTEQRDSAMYRCASSLFPQGANTGELFFGEGSRLTVL.